These 18 T cell receptor beta chains were all obtained from the same sample, sequenced in a study of blood T cell repertoires in COVID-19. This table comes from immunoSEQ multiplex PCR, and its TCRdb copy is limited to in-frame clones, with some not included. The sample holds approximately 250,000 clones, around 84% seen once. The sequenced material came from peripheral blood. All receptors come from a woman aged 55-70 years with COVID-19, enrolled during active disease.

V is TRBV3-1 (or the pseudogene TRBV3-2) and J is TRBJ1-6; weak D call: TRBD1 (6 bases). The V end lost 4 bases, the J end lost 0 bases, and 7 bases lay between the germline ends. The CDR3 loop spans 15 amino acids. CDR1 is LGHDT, CDR2 YNNKEL, per germline (reference sequence). The DNA of the CDR3 is TGTGCCAGCAGCCCCAGGGGCTCCTATAATTCACCCCTCCACTTT. Its protein is CASSPRGSYNSPLHF.

The CDR3 DNA is TGTGCCAGCAGCGTAGAGACTAGCGGGAGGTACGAGCAGTACTTC. This translates into CASSVETSGRYEQYF. J is TRBJ2-7 and V is TRBV9; 13 bases line up with TRBD2. V was clipped by 0 bases and J by 4 bases; unmatched bases: 1. The length of the CDR3 is 15 residues. CDR1 and CDR2 from the germline V gene are SGDLS and YYNGEE. The variable domain in full, with the rest retrieved from reference TRBV9 and TRBJ2-7, is DSGVTQTPKHLITATGQRVTLRCSPRSGDLSVYWYQQSLDQGLQFLIQYYNGEERAKGNILERFSAQQFPDLHSELNLSSLELGDSALYFCASSVETSGRYEQYFGPGTRLTVT.

The chain links TRBV30 to TRBJ1-6; TRBD1 aligns across 7 bases. This CDR3 spans 15 amino acids. With V trimmed by 2 bases and J by 4 bases, 5 bases remained unmatched. CDR1 and CDR2 from the germline V gene are GTSNPN and SVGIG (reference sequence). The CDR3 loop is CAWSSRTGYNSPLHF. DNA of the CDR3: TGTGCCTGGAGTTCCAGGACAGGTTATAATTCACCCCTCCACTTT.

This clone was counted only a few times. This chain connects TRBV15 to TRBJ1-6, with 9 bases lining up with TRBD1. Germline-derived CDR1 and CDR2 are LNHNV and YYDKDF (reference sequence). The V and J ends lost 1 base and 7 bases, in that order; junction bases with no gene match: 8. The CDR3 length is 17 residues. Here the CDR3 DNA reads TGTGCCACCAGCAGAGTTTACGGACAGGGGCTGAATTCACCCCTCCACTTT. Translating gives CATSRVYGQGLNSPLHF.

The chain couples TRBV9 to TRBJ2-6; weak D call: TRBD1 (5 bases). The CDR3 runs to 18 residues. V lost 5 bases and J lost 4, with 22 bases in between. Germline V gives CDR1 SGDLS, CDR2 YYNGEE. CDR3 region: CASSDPGPRAGGANVLTF. The CDR3 nucleotides are TGTGCCAGCAGTGACCCTGGTCCCAGGGCAGGGGGGGCCAACGTCCTGACTTTC.

The J gene is TRBJ2-7, the V gene TRBV2; D may be TRBD1 (6 bases). This CDR3 is 14 amino acids long. V was clipped by 7 bases and J by 2 bases, with 15 bases between them. Looked up from germline, CDR1 is SNHLY and CDR2 is FYNNEI. The CDR3 loop is CASKQIQGTYEQYF. Written as DNA, the CDR3 is TGTGCCAGCAAACAGATACAGGGAACCTACGAGCAGTACTTC.

This clone was counted once. This chain uses TRBV6-5 with TRBJ1-2, with D perhaps TRBD1 (5 bases). The CDR3 totals 14 residues. In germline, CDR1 is MNHEY, CDR2 SVGAGI. Trimming shortened V by 7 bases and J by 3 bases, and 15 bases separated the two germline ends. The CDR3 DNA is TGTGCCAGCACAGGGTTGAGAGTAGACTATGGCTACACCTTC. Amino acid sequence: CASTGLRVDYGYTF.

A single count supports this clone. This chain connects TRBV27 to TRBJ2-1; TRBD2 matches at 13 bases. Germline loops: CDR1 MNHEY, CDR2 SMNVEV (reference sequence). The CDR3 length is 15 residues. V trimming: 4 bases; J trimming: 8 bases; junction bases outside the gene matches: 5. CDR3: CASSSRTSGSYEQFF. DNA for the CDR3: TGTGCCAGCAGTTCCCGGACTAGCGGGAGCTATGAGCAGTTCTTC.

The chain is built from TRBV6-5 and TRBJ1-2, with D hard to call. The ends were cut back, 0 bases at V and 5 bases at J, with 10 bases in the middle. CDR1 and CDR2 (germline): MNHEY, SVGAGI. The CDR3 length is 14 residues. CDR3 amino acids: CASSYSRQMYGYTF. The DNA for the CDR3 is TGTGCCAGCAGTTACTCGAGGCAGATGTATGGCTACACCTTC.

The J gene is TRBJ2-5, the V gene TRBV7-8, with unresolved D. The germline V and J ends were trimmed by 1 base and 0 bases, with 12 bases remaining between them. The CDR3 consists of 16 residues. Germline V CDR1 and CDR2: SGHVS, FQNEAQ. The CDR3, as DNA: TGTGCCAGCAGCTTAGGTCAGTCCGACTACCAAGAGACCCAGTACTTC. Encoded protein: CASSLGQSDYQETQYF.

The chain recombines TRBV25-1 with TRBJ2-7, with 8 bases fitting TRBD2. CDR3 size: 13 residues. CDR1 and CDR2 (germline): MGHDK, SYGVNS. The ends lost 11 bases at V and 3 bases at J; junction bases unmatched: 9. CDR3 bases: TGTGCCTCCAGAGGGACTAGTGTCTACGAGCAGTACTTC. Its translation: CASRGTSVYEQYF.

The V gene is TRBV4-1, the J gene TRBJ1-3; 11 nucleotides line up with TRBD1. CDR3 length equals 19 residues. Looked up from germline, CDR1 is MGHRA and CDR2 is YSYEKL. V was pared by 1 base and J by 3 bases, with 11 bases of the junction left unmatched. CDR3 in DNA: TGCGCCAGCAGCCAAGTCATCCCAGGGACAGGGGGTGGTGGAAACACCATATATTTT. Protein sequence: CASSQVIPGTGGGGNTIYF.

This clone was detected only once. The chain has TRBV30 and TRBJ2-3; 7 nucleotides agree with TRBD1. V dropped 5 bases and J dropped 2; count of bases not matched to a gene: 7. CDR3 length equals 14 residues. Germline CDR1 and CDR2: GTSNPN and SVGIG (reference sequence). The CDR3 bases are TGTGCCTGGGGCCGGGACAGACCCACAGATACGCAGTATTTT. This sequence encodes CAWGRDRPTDTQYF.

The chain has TRBV7-2 and TRBJ2-3, with 12 bases fitting TRBD2. This CDR3 region has 15 residues. The germline V gene has CDR1 SGHTA and CDR2 FQGNSA. Unmatched junction bases numbered 5, after V lost 5 bases and J lost 5 bases. The chain's CDR3 is CASSRTSGVGDTQYF. The CDR3 DNA is TGTGCCAGCAGCCGGACTAGCGGGGTTGGAGATACGCAGTATTTT.

The CDR3 loop reads CATSRDLKGLGNEKLFF. The CDR3 DNA follows: TGTGCCACCAGCAGAGATTTGAAGGGGCTTGGTAATGAAAAACTGTTTTTT. V and J are TRBV15 and TRBJ1-4, with D perhaps TRBD1 (5 bases). Trimming shortened V by 0 bases and J by 4 bases, and 15 bases separated the two germline ends. The length of the CDR3 is 17 residues. Per germline, CDR1 LNHNV and CDR2 YYDKDF (reference sequence). Looking up the rest from reference TRBV15 and TRBJ1-4 gives the full variable domain: DAMVIQNPRYQVTQFGKPVTLSCSQTLNHNVMYWYQQKSSQAPKLLFHYYDKDFNNEADTPDNFQSRRPNTSFCFLDIRSPGLGDTAMYLCATSRDLKGLGNEKLFFGSGTQLSVL.

The chain is built from TRBV28 and TRBJ1-2, with a tentative D call TRBD1 (5 bases). The V end was cut by 3 bases, the J end by 4 bases, with 12 bases between. The CDR3 has 14 residues. Germline CDR1 is MDHEN and CDR2 is SYDVKM. The chain's CDR3 is CASSLQGSFYGYTF. As DNA, the CDR3 is TGTGCCAGCAGTTTGCAGGGCTCATTCTATGGCTACACCTTC.

Here the CDR3 DNA reads TGTGCCAGCAGCCTGGGCGGGAGCCATTACAATGAGCAGTTCTTC. It encodes CASSLGGSHYNEQFF. J is TRBJ2-1 and V is TRBV7-8, with TRBD2 identical over 7 bases. J was trimmed by 4 bases and V by 5 bases; bases with no gene match: 8. Germline CDR1 SGHVS, CDR2 FQNEAQ. The CDR3 has 15 amino acids.

The sample holds a few counts of this clone. This chain uses TRBV5-4 with TRBJ1-3, with 10 bases identical to TRBD1. CDR1 and CDR2 (germline): SGHNT, YYREEE (reference sequence). J was trimmed by 8 bases and V by 4 bases; bases with no gene match: 3. The CDR3 length is 13 residues. The CDR3 sequence is CASSKDRGDTIYF. Here the CDR3 DNA reads TGTGCCAGCAGCAAGGACAGGGGGGACACCATATATTTT.